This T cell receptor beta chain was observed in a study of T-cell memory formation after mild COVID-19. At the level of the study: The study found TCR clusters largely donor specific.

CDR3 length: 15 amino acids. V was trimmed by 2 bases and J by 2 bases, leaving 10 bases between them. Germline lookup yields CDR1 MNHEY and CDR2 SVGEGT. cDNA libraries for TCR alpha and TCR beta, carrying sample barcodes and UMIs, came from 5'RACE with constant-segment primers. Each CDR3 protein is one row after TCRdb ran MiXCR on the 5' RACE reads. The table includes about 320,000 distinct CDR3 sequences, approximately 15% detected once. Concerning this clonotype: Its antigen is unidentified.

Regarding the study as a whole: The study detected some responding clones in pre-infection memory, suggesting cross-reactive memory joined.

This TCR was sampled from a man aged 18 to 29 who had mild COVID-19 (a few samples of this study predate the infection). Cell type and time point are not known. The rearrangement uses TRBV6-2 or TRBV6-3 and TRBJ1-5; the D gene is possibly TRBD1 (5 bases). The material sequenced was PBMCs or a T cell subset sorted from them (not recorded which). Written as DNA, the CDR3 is TGTGCCAGCAGTTACAGGGAAGGGGGCAATCAGCCCCAGCATTTT. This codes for CASSYREGGNQPQHF.